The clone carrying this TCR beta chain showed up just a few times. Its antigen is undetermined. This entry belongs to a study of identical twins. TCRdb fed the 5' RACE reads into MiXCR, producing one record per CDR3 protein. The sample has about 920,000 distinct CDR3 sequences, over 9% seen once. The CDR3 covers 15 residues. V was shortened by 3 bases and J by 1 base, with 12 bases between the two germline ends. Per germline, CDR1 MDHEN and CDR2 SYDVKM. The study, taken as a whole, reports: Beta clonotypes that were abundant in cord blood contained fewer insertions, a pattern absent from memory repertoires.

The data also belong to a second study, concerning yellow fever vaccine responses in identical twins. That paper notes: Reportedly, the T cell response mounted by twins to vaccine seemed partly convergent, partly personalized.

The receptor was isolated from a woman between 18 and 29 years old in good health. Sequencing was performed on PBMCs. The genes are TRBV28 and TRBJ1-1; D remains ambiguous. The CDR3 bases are TGTGCCAGCAGTTTGGCCGGGTATGGGAACACTGAAGCTTTCTTT. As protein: CASSLAGYGNTEAFF.